One and the same sample provided the 8 T cell receptor beta chains below, sequenced in a study of Tregs in tolerant kidney transplant recipients. Method: immunoSEQ multiplex PCR; TCRdb's copy keeps in-frame clones and lacks some. The data show roughly 54,000 clones, roughly nine tenths seen once. The nonmyeloablative bone marrow transplants came from related graft donors, with transient mixed chimerism. The sample here was CD8+ T cells from blood (PBMCs), taken 12 months after the transplant. All receptors come from a human patient who received a combined kidney and bone marrow transplant. The graft donor may account for some of the T cells.

This chain connects TRBV7-9 to TRBJ1-4, with 7 bases fitting TRBD1. V lost 5 bases to trimming and J lost 6 bases; unmatched junction nucleotides: 6. The CDR3 runs to 14 residues. Germline assignment: CDR1 SEHNR and CDR2 FQNEAQ (reference sequence). CDR3 residues: CASSLDRVDEKLFF. CDR3 DNA: TGTGCCAGCAGCCTTGACAGGGTGGATGAAAAACTGTTTTTT.

This chain connects TRBV11-2 to TRBJ1-2; 10 nucleotides align to TRBD1. The V gene end was trimmed by 0 bases and the J gene end by 6 bases; junction bases not matched to a gene: 4. CDR3 size: 15 residues. Per the germline V gene, CDR1 is SGHAT and CDR2 is FQNNGV. The DNA of the CDR3 is TGTGCCAGCAGCTTAGATCCCGGACAGGGGGATGGCTACACCTTC. This encodes CASSLDPGQGDGYTF.

V gene TRBV27 combines with J gene TRBJ2-2; TRBD2 aligns across 10 bases. The V gene end was trimmed by 8 bases and the J gene end by 3 bases; junction bases not matched to a gene: 9. The CDR3 is made up of 16 amino acids. The germline CDR1 and CDR2 sequences are MNHEY and SMNVEV (reference sequence). Written as DNA, the CDR3 is TGTGCCAGCTCGGGGGGAGCGGGAGGGTACACCGGGGAGCTGTTTTTT. Amino acids: CASSGGAGGYTGELFF.

The rearrangement links TRBV4-1 to TRBJ1-6, with D unclear. The CDR3 runs to 17 residues. V shed 1 base and J shed 1 base, with 11 bases lying between them. Per germline, CDR1 MGHRA and CDR2 YSYEKL. This CDR3 is CASSQAYAESYNSPLHF. For the CDR3, the DNA is TGCGCCAGCAGCCAAGCCTACGCGGAGTCCTATAATTCACCCCTCCACTTT.

The chain joins TRBV4-3 to TRBJ1-4; possible D gene TRBD1, 5 bases. The V gene's germline CDR1 is LGHNA and CDR2 YSLEER. Deletions cut 5 bases from V and 5 bases from J, with 15 bases between. This CDR3 is built from 15 residues. CDR3 nucleotide sequence: TGCGCCAGCAGCTACAGAGACAGTACCAATGAAAAACTGTTTTTT. Amino acid sequence: CASSYRDSTNEKLFF.

This chain links TRBV7-8 with TRBJ2-7; 7 nucleotides match TRBD2. This CDR3 has 16 residues. Germline V CDR1 and CDR2: SGHVS, FQNEAQ. With 0 bases clipped from V and 2 bases from J, the junction kept 7 bases outside the gene matches. The CDR3 is CASSLATWGGTYEQYF. CDR3 DNA sequence: TGTGCCAGCAGCTTAGCCACCTGGGGGGGAACCTACGAGCAGTACTTC.

This clone was detected once. This chain links TRBV2 with TRBJ2-1; 12 bases match TRBD2. In germline, CDR1 is SNHLY, CDR2 FYNNEI. V shed 2 bases, J shed 8 bases, and the junction held 7 bases outside the gene matches. This CDR3 has 16 amino acids. CDR3 loop: CASSEPLAGGPHEQFF. The CDR3 DNA is TGTGCCAGCAGTGAACCCCTAGCGGGGGGGCCCCATGAGCAGTTCTTC.

V gene TRBV9 combines with J gene TRBJ1-4; D ambiguous. The CDR3 loop spans 15 amino acids. Deletions cut 2 bases from V and 0 bases from J, with 8 bases between. Germline CDR1 is SGDLS and CDR2 is YYNGEE. In DNA form, the CDR3 reads TGTGCCAGCAGCGTTGCCGGGGCAACTAATGAAAAACTGTTTTTT. This codes for CASSVAGATNEKLFF.